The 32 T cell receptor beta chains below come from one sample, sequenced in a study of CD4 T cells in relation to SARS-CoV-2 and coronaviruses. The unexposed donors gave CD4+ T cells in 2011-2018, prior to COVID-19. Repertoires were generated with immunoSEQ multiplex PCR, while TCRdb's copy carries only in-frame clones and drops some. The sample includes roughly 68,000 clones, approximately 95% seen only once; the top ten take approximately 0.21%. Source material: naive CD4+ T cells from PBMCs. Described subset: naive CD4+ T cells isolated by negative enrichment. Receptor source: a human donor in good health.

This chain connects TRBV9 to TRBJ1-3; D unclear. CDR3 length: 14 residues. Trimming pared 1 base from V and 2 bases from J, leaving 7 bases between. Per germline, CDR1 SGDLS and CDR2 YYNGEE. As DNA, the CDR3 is TGTGCCAGCAGCGTAACTGGGGCTGGAAACACCATATATTTT. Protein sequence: CASSVTGAGNTIYF.

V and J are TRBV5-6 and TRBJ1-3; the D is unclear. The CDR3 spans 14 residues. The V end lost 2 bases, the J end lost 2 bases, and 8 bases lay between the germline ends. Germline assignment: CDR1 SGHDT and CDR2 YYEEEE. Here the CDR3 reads CASSFRGAGNTIYF. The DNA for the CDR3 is TGTGCCAGCAGCTTTCGCGGGGCTGGAAACACCATATATTTT.

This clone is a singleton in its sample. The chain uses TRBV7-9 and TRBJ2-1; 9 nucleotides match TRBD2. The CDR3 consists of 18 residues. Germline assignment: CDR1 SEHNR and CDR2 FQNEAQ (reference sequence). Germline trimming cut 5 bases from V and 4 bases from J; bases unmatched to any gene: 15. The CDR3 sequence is CASSPSGGLAGKYNEQFF. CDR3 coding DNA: TGTGCCAGCAGCCCATCCGGGGGGCTAGCGGGGAAATACAATGAGCAGTTCTTC.

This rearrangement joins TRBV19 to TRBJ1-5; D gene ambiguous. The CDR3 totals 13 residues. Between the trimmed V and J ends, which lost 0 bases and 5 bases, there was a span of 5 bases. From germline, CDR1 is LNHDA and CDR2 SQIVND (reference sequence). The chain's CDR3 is CASSIDFDQPQHF. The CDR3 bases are TGTGCCAGTAGTATAGACTTTGATCAGCCCCAGCATTTT.

CDR3 protein: CAWRDLRTGFRLDGYTF. The CDR3 nucleotides are TGTGCCTGGAGAGACTTAAGGACGGGATTTAGGTTAGATGGCTACACCTTC. The rearrangement links TRBV30 to TRBJ1-2; D remains ambiguous. The CDR3 is 17 amino acids. CDR1 GTSNPN and CDR2 SVGIG come from the germline V gene (reference sequence). Trimming pared 3 bases from V and 6 bases from J, leaving 26 bases between.

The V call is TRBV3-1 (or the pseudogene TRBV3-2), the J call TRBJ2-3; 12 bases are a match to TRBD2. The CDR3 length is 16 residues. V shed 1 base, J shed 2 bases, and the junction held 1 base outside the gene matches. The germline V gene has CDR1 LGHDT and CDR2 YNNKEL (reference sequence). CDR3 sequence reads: CASSQASGGDTDTQYF. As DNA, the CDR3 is TGTGCCAGCAGCCAAGCTAGCGGGGGGGACACAGATACGCAGTATTTT.

CDR3: CSASVLARTDTQYF. CDR3 DNA: TGCAGTGCTAGTGTGCTAGCGAGGACAGATACGCAGTATTTT. J is TRBJ2-3 and V is TRBV20-1; possible D gene TRBD2, 6 bases. Trimming took 3 bases from V and 3 from J, leaving 13 bases between them. The CDR3 is 14 amino acids. The germline gives CDR1 DFQATT, CDR2 SNEGSKA (reference sequence).

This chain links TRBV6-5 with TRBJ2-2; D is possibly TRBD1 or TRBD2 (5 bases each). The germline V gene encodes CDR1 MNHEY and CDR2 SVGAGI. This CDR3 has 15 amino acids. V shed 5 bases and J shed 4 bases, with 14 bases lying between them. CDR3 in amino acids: CASSTQGRGTGELFF. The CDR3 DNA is TGTGCCAGCAGTACGCAGGGCCGGGGCACCGGGGAGCTGTTTTTT.

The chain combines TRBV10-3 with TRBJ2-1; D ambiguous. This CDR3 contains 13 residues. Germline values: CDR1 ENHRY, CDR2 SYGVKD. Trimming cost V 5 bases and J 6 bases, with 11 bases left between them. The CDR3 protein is CAISRVLGNEQFF. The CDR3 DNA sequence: TGTGCCATCAGTAGAGTACTGGGCAATGAGCAGTTCTTC.

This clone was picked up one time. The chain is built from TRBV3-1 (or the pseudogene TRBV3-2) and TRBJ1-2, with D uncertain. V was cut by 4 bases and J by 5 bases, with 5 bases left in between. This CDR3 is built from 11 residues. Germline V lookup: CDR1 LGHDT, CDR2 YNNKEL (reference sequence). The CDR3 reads CASSLGYGYTF. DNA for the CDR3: TGTGCCAGCAGCCTAGGATATGGCTACACCTTC.

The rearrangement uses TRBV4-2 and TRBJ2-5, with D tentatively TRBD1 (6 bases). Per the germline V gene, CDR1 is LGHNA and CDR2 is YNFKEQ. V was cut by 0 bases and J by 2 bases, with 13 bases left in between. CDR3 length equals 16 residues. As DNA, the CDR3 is TGTGCCAGCAGCCAAGACCTCGACAGGCCACAAGAGACCCAGTACTTC. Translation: CASSQDLDRPQETQYF.

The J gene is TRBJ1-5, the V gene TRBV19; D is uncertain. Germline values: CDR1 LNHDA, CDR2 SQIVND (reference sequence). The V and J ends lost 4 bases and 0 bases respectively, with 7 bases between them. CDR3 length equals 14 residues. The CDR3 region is CASSTDYSNQPQHF. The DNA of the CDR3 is TGTGCCAGTAGTACCGACTATAGCAATCAGCCCCAGCATTTT.

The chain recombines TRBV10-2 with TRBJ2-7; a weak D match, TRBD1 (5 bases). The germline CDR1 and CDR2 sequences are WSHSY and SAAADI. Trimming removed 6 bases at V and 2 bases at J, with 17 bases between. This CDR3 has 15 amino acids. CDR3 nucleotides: TGCGCCAGCAGCGAAAGGGGCTGGCCCCCCTACGAGCAGTACTTC. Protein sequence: CASSERGWPPYEQYF.

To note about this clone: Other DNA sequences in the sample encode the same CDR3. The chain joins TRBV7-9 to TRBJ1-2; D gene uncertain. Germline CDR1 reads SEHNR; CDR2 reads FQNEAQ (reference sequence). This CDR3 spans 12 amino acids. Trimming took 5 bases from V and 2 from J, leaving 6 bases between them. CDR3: CASSLSNYGYTF. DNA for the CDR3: TGTGCCAGCAGCCTTTCAAACTATGGCTACACCTTC.

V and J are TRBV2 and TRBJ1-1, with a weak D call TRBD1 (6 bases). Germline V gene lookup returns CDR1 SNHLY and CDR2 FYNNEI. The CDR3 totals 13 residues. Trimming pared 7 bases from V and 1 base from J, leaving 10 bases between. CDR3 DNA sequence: TGTGCCAGCAAATCACAGGGGAACACTGAAGCTTTCTTT. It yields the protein CASKSQGNTEAFF.

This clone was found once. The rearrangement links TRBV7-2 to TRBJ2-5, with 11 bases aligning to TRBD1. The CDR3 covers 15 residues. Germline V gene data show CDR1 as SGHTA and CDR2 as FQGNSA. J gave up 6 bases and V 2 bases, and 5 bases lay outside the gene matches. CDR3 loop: CASSLRTGGGQTQYF. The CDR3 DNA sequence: TGTGCCAGCAGCTTAAGGACAGGGGGCGGTCAGACCCAGTACTTC. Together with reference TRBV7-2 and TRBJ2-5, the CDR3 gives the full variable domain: GAGVSQSPSNKVTEKGKDVELRCDPISGHTALYWYRQSLGQGLEFLIYFQGNSAPDKSGLPSDRFSAERTGGSVSTLTIQRTQQEDSAVYLCASSLRTGGGQTQYFGPGTRLLVL.

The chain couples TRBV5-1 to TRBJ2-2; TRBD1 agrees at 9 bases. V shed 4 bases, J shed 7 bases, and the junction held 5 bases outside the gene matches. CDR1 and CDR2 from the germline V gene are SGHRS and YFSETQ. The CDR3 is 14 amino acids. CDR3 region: CASSPRTGVGELFF. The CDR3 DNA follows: TGCGCCAGCAGCCCCCGGACAGGGGTCGGGGAGCTGTTTTTT. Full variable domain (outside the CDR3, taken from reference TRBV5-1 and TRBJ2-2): KAGVTQTPRYLIKTRGQQVTLSCSPISGHRSVSWYQQTPGQGLQFLFEYFSETQRNKGNFPGRFSGRQFSNSRSEMNVSTLELGDSALYLCASSPRTGVGELFFGEGSRLTVL.

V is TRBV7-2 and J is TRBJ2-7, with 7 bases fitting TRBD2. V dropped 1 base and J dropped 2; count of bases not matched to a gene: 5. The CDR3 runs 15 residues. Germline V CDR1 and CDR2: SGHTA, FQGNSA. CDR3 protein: CASSLGGLGAYEQYF. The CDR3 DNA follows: TGTGCCAGCAGCTTAGGCGGACTAGGGGCCTACGAGCAGTACTTC.

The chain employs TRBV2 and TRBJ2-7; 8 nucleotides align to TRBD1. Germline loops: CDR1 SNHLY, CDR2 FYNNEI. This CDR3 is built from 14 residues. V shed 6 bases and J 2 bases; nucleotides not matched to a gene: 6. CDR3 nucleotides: TGTGCCAGCAGGATGGGACAGGAGACCTACGAGCAGTACTTC. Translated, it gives CASRMGQETYEQYF.

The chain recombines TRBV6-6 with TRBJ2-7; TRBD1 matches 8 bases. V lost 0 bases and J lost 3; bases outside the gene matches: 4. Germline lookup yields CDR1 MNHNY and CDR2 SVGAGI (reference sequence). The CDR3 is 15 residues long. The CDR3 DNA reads TGTGCCAGCAGTTACTCGATCGGACAGGGCTACGAGCAGTACTTC. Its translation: CASSYSIGQGYEQYF.

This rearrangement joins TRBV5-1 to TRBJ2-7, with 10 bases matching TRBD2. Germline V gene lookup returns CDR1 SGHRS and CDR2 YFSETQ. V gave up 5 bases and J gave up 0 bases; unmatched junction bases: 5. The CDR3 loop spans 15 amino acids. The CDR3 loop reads CASSLGLASSYEQYF. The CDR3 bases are TGCGCCAGCAGTCTGGGACTAGCGAGCTCCTACGAGCAGTACTTC.

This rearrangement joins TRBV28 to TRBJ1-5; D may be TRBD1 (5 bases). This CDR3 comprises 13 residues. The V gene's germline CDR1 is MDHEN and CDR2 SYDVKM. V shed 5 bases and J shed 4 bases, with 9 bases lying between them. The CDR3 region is CASSRTQNQPQHF. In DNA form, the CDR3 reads TGTGCCAGCAGTAGGACACAGAATCAGCCCCAGCATTTT. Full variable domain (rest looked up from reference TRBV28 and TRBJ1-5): DVKVTQSSRYLVKRTGEKVFLECVQDMDHENMFWYRQDPGLGLRLIYFSYDVKMKEKGDIPEGYSVSREKKERFSLILESASTNQTSMYLCASSRTQNQPQHFGDGTRLSIL.

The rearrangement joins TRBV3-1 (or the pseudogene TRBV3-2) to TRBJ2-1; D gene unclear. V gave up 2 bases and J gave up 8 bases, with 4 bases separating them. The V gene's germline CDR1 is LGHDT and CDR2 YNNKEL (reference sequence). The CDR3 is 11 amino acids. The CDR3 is CASSQSYEQFF. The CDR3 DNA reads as TGTGCCAGCAGCCAAAGCTATGAGCAGTTCTTC.

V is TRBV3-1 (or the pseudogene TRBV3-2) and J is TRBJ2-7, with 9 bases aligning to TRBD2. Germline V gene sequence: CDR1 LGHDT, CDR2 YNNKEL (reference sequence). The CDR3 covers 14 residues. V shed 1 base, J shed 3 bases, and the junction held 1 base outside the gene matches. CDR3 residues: CASSQGLAVYEQYF. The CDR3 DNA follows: TGTGCCAGCAGCCAAGGACTAGCGGTCTACGAGCAGTACTTC.

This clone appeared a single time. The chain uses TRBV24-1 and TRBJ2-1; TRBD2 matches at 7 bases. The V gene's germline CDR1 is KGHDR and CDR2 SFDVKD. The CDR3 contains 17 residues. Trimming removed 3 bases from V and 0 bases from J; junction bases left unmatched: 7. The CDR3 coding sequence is TGTGCCACCAGTGATGACTCTAGCGGTAGCTCCTACAATGAGCAGTTCTTC. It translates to CATSDDSSGSSYNEQFF.

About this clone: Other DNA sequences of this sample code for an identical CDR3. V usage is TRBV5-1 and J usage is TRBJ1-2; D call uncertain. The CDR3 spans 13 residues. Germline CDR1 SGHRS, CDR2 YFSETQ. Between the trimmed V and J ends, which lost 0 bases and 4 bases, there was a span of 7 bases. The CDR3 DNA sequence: TGCGCCAGCAGCTTGGTATCCGTCTATGGCTACACCTTC. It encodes CASSLVSVYGYTF.

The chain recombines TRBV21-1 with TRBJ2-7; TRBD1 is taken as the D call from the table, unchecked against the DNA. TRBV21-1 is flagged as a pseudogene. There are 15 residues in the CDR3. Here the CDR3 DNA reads TGTGCCAGCAGCAAAGTTGCAGGGGGTCCAAGGGTACAGTACTTC. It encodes CASSKVAGGPRVQYF.

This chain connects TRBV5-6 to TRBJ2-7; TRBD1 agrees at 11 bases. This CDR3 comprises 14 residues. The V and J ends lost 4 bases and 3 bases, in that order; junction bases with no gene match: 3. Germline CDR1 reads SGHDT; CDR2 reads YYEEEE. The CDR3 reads CASSGTGGDYEQYF. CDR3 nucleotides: TGTGCCAGCAGCGGGACAGGGGGGGACTACGAGCAGTACTTC.

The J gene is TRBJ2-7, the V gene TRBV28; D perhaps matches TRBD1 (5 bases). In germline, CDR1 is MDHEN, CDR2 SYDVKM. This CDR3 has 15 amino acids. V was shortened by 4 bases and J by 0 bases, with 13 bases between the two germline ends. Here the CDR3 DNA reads TGTGCCAGCAGTTATCAGGGAAAAGGCTCCTACGAGCAGTACTTC. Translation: CASSYQGKGSYEQYF.

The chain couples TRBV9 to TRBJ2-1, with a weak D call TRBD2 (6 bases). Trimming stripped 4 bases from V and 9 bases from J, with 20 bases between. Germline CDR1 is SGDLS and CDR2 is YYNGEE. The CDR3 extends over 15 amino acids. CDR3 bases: TGTGCCAGCAGCCCACCGGTGTCGGGAGTAGGTGAGCAGTTCTTC. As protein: CASSPPVSGVGEQFF.

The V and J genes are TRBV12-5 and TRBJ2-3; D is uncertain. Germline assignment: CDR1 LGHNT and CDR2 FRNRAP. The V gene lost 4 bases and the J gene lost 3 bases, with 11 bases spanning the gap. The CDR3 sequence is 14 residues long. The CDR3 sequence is CASGSGRRTDTQYF. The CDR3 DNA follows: TGTGCTAGTGGTTCTGGTCGGCGGACAGATACGCAGTATTTT. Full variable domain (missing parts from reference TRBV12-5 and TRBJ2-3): DARVTQTPRHKVTEMGQEVTMRCQPILGHNTVFWYRQTMMQGLELLAYFRNRAPLDDSGMPKDRFSAEMPDATLATLKIQPSEPRDSAVYFCASGSGRRTDTQYFGPGTRLTVL.

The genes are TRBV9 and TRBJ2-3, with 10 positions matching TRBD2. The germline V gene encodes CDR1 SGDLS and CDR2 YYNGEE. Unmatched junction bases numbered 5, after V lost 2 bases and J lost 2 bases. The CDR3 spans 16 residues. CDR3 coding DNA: TGTGCCAGCAGCGTGAGCGGGGGGGCTAACACAGATACGCAGTATTTT. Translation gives CASSVSGGANTDTQYF.